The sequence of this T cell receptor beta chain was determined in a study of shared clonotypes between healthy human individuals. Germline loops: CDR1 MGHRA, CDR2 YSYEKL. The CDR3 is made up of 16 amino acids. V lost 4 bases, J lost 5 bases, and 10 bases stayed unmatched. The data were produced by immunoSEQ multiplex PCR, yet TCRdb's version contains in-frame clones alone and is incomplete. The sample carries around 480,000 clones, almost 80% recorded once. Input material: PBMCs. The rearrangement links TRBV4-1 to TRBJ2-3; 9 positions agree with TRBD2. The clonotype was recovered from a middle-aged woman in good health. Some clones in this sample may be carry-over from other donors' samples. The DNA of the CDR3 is TGCGCCAGCAGCCGCGGGGGACTAGCTTCCCAAGATACGCAGTATTTT. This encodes CASSRGGLASQDTQYF.